This entry describes one TCR beta chain. Its antigen has not been determined. The record has no base qualities; no much larger clone is one base away. Using the deep immunoSEQ assay, multiplex PCR amplified TCR CDR3 regions from genomic DNA. Extracted genomic DNA from each cell subset was distributed evenly across all wells of several immunoSEQ 96-well plates, and each plate was treated as a replicate. For sorted subsets, approximately 190 ng of genomic DNA, equivalent to 25,000 to 35,000 T cell genomes, went into each replicate PCR. The purified libraries were quantified using a Qubit 3.0 fluorometer, sized with a Bioanalyzer 2100, and then quantified again using the KAPA Library Quantification kit. Every immunoSEQ 96-well plate was sequenced on a separate single-read 150-cycle Illumina NextSeq 550 flow cell. As for the authors' bioinformatics: Because only junctional sequences without quality scores were contained in the immunoSEQ output, filtering matching that applied to full-length reads could not be performed. Sequences were annotated with PyIR, a Python wrapper for IgBLAST v1.9, using IMGT germline references to assign V/J genes and CDR3. Reads with weak V/J assignments (E-value above 1e-6), missing CDR3, stop codons, out-of-frame junctions, or ambiguous translated residues were removed. V3J clonotypes were defined as sequences sharing an identical inferred V gene, J gene, and CDR3 amino acid sequence. Percentage overlap between repertoires was computed as shared unique clonotypes divided by the size of the smaller repertoire. Repertoire richness was assessed with RTK rarefaction, the Chao1 estimator, and Recon v2.1 estimates of unobserved clonotypes. For all TCRbeta clonotypes obtained by the gDNA method from several donors, generation probabilities were computed with OLGA. The table was pulled from immuneACCESS by TCRdb, which kept in-frame rearrangements only. Such tables lose some clones; where checked, under half of the loss comes from unresolved V genes, and the rest has no known cause. V and J calls and clone size follow that table, whereas D and trimming were derived from the DNA. The sample table lists some 1,600,000 clones, 98% of them with a count of one. 0.4% to 0.55% of the sample is taken by the ten largest.

CDR1 and CDR2 are read off the germline V gene as KGHSH and LQKENI. The CDR3 runs 15 amino acids, cysteine and phenylalanine included. Only the CDR3 portion is preserved as DNA: 45 bases, with reading frame beginning at the first base. V loses 2 bases of germline sequence and J loses 1 base, and the interval between the two ends is 11 bases. Donors were healthy HIV-negative adults with no recently reported acute infections or vaccinations. All donors were Caucasian adults living in Nashville, Tennessee, USA. CD4+ T cells were enriched by magnetic negative selection, after which naive cells were positively selected on CD45RA and the negative fraction was taken as the memory subset. Blood was obtained by leukapheresis, after which PBMCs were separated by Ficoll-Histopaque density gradient centrifugation and cryopreserved in liquid nitrogen vapor phase. Purity and quantity of every magnetically sorted T cell population were checked by analytical flow cytometry. Genomic DNA was isolated from every sorted fraction and measured by UV absorbance on a Nanodrop 2000c.

This entry belongs to a study of shared clonotypes between healthy human individuals (dated by TCRdb to 2020 to 2021). The study in broad terms: A few men and a couple of women, aged 18 to 49 years, made up the cohort. Leukapheresis yielded between about 0.8 and 8.9 billion PBMCs per donor. Per donor, three plates each were used for CD4 naive and CD4 memory, two for CD8 naive, and one for CD8 memory. To increase sequencing depth and limit assay-specific biases, TCR repertoire library preparation and sequencing were carried out by different laboratories using diverse techniques. Blood TCR repertoires of 5 or 6 healthy adults were deeply sequenced to estimate repertoire size and the extent of clonotype sharing between individuals. General conclusions and limits of the study: Because the study included a small number of donors, the genetic and exposure-history diversity represented was limited. Incomplete sequencing was indicated by rarefaction of sorted-subset datasets, despite the large sequencing depth. Sampling was limited to blood, and TCR repertoires in tissue likely differ from TCR repertoires in blood. Naive subsets generally had larger estimated clonotype richness than memory subsets. Sharing across a few donors was observed for about 4.8% of naive CD4, under 4% of naive CD8, over 2% of memory CD4, and around 0.44% of memory CD8 clonotypes. Clonotypes shared by all four sorted-subset donors showed higher generation probabilities than non-shared clonotypes. Based on pairwise subsampling, the degree of clonotype sharing among donors was expected to be affected by sequencing depth.

This chain is built from TRBV18 and TRBJ1-1; perhaps TRBD1 is the D gene, with 5 bases matching. This TCR came from a man between 25 and 39 years old in good health. Sequencing input: naive CD4+ T cells sorted from blood. The cell subset or site label for this specimen denotes: CD45RA+ positively selected. CDR3 region: CASSPKTAKNTEAFF. The bases read TGTGCCAGCTCACCAAAGACAGCAAAGAACACTGAAGCTTTCTTT. The reference TRBV18 and TRBJ1-1 proteins fill in what lies around the CDR3, so the full variable domain reads NAGVMQNPRHLVRRRGQEARLRCSPMKGHSHVYWYRQLPEEGLKFMVYLQKENIIDESGMPKERFSAEFPKEGPSILRIQQVVRGDSAAYFCASSPKTAKNTEAFFGQGTRLTVV.